This T cell receptor beta chain appears in the sequencing data of a study of blood T cell repertoires in COVID-19. Study-wide background: The cDNA or gDNA used as material had been derived from T cells, B-cell-depleted T cells, or PBMCs.

Under the authors' procedure: Amplification of reference gene primers was used by the study to estimate nucleated cell counts. Data came from immunoSEQ multiplex PCR; TCRdb stores just in-frame clones and leaves some out. V, J and clone size reflect that table, while D and trimming were determined from the DNA. The data hold about 160,000 clones, with roughly 79% observed a single time. The germline gives CDR1 LGHNA, CDR2 YNFKEQ. V dropped 1 base and J dropped 0 bases, with 7 bases sitting between them. The CDR3 sequence is 14 residues long. Sequenced: peripheral blood. The sequence came from a woman over 75 with acute or convalescent COVID-19. The chain combines TRBV4-2 with TRBJ2-7; D is unresolved. The CDR3 DNA is TGTGCCAGCAGCCAAGGACTGCTCTCCTACGAGCAGTACTTC. Amino acids: CASSQGLLSYEQYF.